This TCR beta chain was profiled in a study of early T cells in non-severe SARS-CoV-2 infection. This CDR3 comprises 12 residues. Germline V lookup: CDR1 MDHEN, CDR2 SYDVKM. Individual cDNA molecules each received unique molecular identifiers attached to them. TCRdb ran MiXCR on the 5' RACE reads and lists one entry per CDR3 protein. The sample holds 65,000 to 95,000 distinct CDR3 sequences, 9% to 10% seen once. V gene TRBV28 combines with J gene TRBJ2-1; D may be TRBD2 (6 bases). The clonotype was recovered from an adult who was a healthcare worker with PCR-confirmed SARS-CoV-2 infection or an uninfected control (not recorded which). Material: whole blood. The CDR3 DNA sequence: TGTGCGTTAGCGGTATTCTACAATGAGCAGTTCTTC. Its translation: CALAVFYNEQFF.